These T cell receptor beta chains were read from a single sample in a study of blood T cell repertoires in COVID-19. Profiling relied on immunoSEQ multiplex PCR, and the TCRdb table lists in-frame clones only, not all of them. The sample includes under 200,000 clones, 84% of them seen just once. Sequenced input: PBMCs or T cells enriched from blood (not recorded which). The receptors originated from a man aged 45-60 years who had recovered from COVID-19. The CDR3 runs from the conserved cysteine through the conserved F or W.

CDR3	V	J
CASSESGNYGYTF	TRBV10-1	TRBJ1-2
CASSQIGGTSHF	TRBV12-3/TRBV12-4	TRBJ1-5
CASSFLVRGQGARGGYTF	TRBV27	TRBJ1-2
CASSQDGAGGGNTIYF	TRBV4-2	TRBJ1-3
CASGLVQANQPQHF	TRBV12-5	TRBJ1-5
CASSFRLAGAGELFF	TRBV5-8	TRBJ2-2
CASSFGPRQNQAYEQYF	TRBV7-6	TRBJ2-7
CASKRQESYEQYF	TRBV3-1/TRBV3-2	TRBJ2-7
CASSHRGAETQYF	TRBV4-2	TRBJ2-5
CASTSLGSDTQYF	TRBV28	TRBJ2-3
CASSPGTRLREQFF	TRBV11-1	TRBJ2-1
CASTSSGQGNSPLHF	TRBV2	TRBJ1-6